This entry lists 3 T cell receptor beta chains sequenced from one sample in a study of T cell responses to AZD1222 COVID-19 vaccine. Produced via immunoSEQ multiplex PCR; TCRdb's table is partial and in-frame only. Of roughly 180,000 clones listed, 90% to 95% are singletons. The specimen was peripheral blood, collected on day 0 of AZD1222 vaccination. Every receptor here comes from an adult in good health.

The gene calls are TRBV12-3 or TRBV12-4 and TRBJ2-7; no clear D. The ends were cut back, 4 bases at V and 7 bases at J, with 14 bases in the middle. The CDR3 has 13 amino acids. The CDR3 region has the DNA TGTGCCAGCAGTTCCAGACATTCCAGTGAGCAGTACTTC. Translation: CASSSRHSSEQYF.

This chain links TRBV5-1 with TRBJ2-7, with 8 bases matching TRBD1. This CDR3 region has 15 residues. Germline CDR1 is SGHRS and CDR2 is YFSETQ. Trimming at V came to 3 bases and at J to 3 bases, leaving 8 bases not matched to a gene. The CDR3 region has the DNA TGCGCCAGCAGCTCGTGGACAGGGAGTAACTACGAGCAGTACTTC. Residues: CASSSWTGSNYEQYF. Full variable domain (outside the CDR3, taken from reference TRBV5-1 and TRBJ2-7): KAGVTQTPRYLIKTRGQQVTLSCSPISGHRSVSWYQQTPGQGLQFLFEYFSETQRNKGNFPGRFSGRQFSNSRSEMNVSTLELGDSALYLCASSSWTGSNYEQYFGPGTRLTVT.

The V gene is TRBV28, the J gene TRBJ2-1; 8 nucleotides match TRBD1. The CDR3 runs 14 residues. The germline V gene encodes CDR1 MDHEN and CDR2 SYDVKM. The V segment lost 5 bases and the J segment 5 bases; nucleotides outside the gene matches: 5. This CDR3 is CASSRTGNHNEQFF. The CDR3 DNA sequence: TGTGCCAGCAGTCGGACAGGGAACCACAATGAGCAGTTCTTC.